The 19 T cell receptor beta chains given below trace back to one sample, sequenced in a study of spatial heterogeneity in lung cancer. Time point here: sample taken at primary tumor resection. Without sorting, whole RNA was sequenced from tumor, nontumor lung or frozen PBMC. TCRdb processed the 5' RACE reads anew with MiXCR; each CDR3 protein has one entry. The sample contains around 11,000 distinct CDR3 sequences, roughly 6.2% of which appear only once. Source: PBMCs, taken at surgery. The receptors shown here come from a male donor with early-stage non-small cell lung cancer.

Many counts were recorded for this clonotype. The size of this beta chain means little, since it is a stray read in a library made for alpha chains. The gene calls are TRBV5-1 and TRBJ2-1, with TRBD2 matching over 12 bases. The germline V gene encodes CDR1 SGHRS and CDR2 YFSETQ. The CDR3 loop spans 17 amino acids. V was clipped by 4 bases and J by 3 bases; unmatched bases: 8. CDR3 sequence (DNA): TGCGCCAGCAGCGCTAACCCGGGACTAGCGGGCTACAATGAGCAGTTCTTC. This sequence encodes CASSANPGLAGYNEQFF.

Ten or more counts support this clonotype. This beta chain is a stray read from a library made for alpha chains; its abundance is not meaningful. The chain joins TRBV30 to TRBJ2-2; D call uncertain. The germline V gene encodes CDR1 GTSNPN and CDR2 SVGIG (reference sequence). V was clipped by 4 bases and J by 0 bases, with 3 bases between them. This CDR3 contains 12 residues. This CDR3 reads CAWTANTGELFF. DNA for the CDR3: TGTGCCTGGACAGCGAACACCGGGGAGCTGTTTTTT.

Within the sample, this clonotype is medium-sized. Being off target in a library aimed at alpha chains, this beta chain has a size of little meaning. This CDR3 is CASSQEIAGGPDTQYF. The CDR3 DNA follows: TGTGCCAGCAGCCAAGAGATAGCGGGGGGGCCAGATACGCAGTATTTT. The chain has TRBV4-2 and TRBJ2-3, with 11 nucleotides matching TRBD2. CDR1 is LGHNA, CDR2 YNFKEQ, per germline. This CDR3 is 16 amino acids long. The V segment lost 0 bases and the J segment 4 bases; nucleotides outside the gene matches: 3.

This clonotype was seen at least ten times. This beta chain represents an off-target read in a library built for alpha chains; its size is of limited meaning. The V gene is TRBV20-1, the J gene TRBJ2-7; D is possibly TRBD1 (5 bases). With 3 bases removed from V and 0 bases from J, the gap between germline ends came to 15 bases. CDR1 is DFQATT and CDR2 is SNEGSKA in the germline V gene (reference sequence). The CDR3 runs to 15 residues. CDR3 in amino acids: CSARGARAYSYEQYF. As DNA, the CDR3 is TGCAGTGCTAGGGGCGCCAGGGCCTACTCCTACGAGCAGTACTTC.

This clonotype was seen a few times. The library was built for alpha chains, so this beta chain is an off-target read and its size means little. J is TRBJ2-1 and V is TRBV5-1, with D tentatively TRBD2 (5 bases). The CDR3 covers 14 residues. Trimming shortened V by 3 bases and J by 5 bases, and 12 bases separated the two germline ends. Germline loops: CDR1 SGHRS, CDR2 YFSETQ. The DNA for the CDR3 is TGCGCCAGCAGCTGGGAGAATTCGAACAATGAGCAGTTCTTC. Translated: CASSWENSNNEQFF.

Turning to this clonotype: Being off target in a library aimed at alpha chains, this beta chain has a size of little meaning. V gene TRBV15 combines with J gene TRBJ2-7; D perhaps matches TRBD2 (6 bases). The CDR3 is 13 residues long. The ends were cut back, 0 bases at V and 6 bases at J, with 9 bases in the middle. Germline V gene sequence: CDR1 LNHNV, CDR2 YYDKDF (reference sequence). The CDR3 region is CATSRETAGEQYF. The CDR3 coding sequence is TGTGCCACCAGCAGAGAAACAGCGGGCGAGCAGTACTTC.

Comments on this clonotype: Since it is a stray read in a library aimed at alpha chains, this beta chain has a size that is not meaningful. The V call is TRBV4-3, the J call TRBJ1-2; a weak D match, TRBD1 (5 bases). The V and J ends lost 3 bases and 6 bases respectively, with 14 bases between them. In germline, CDR1 is LGHNA, CDR2 YSLEER. This CDR3 is 14 amino acids long. CDR3 sequence: CASSQGGISDGYTF. The CDR3 DNA is TGCGCCAGCAGCCAGGGGGGAATTTCCGATGGCTACACCTTC.

With respect to this clonotype: The junction does not match germline at one end; this may be a read error. This beta chain lies outside the target of a library built for alpha chains; its clone size means little. V gene TRBV27 combines with J gene TRBJ2-7; either TRBD1 or TRBD2 may supply D (6 bases each). The CDR3 runs 14 residues. Germline CDR1 MNHEY, CDR2 SMNVEV (reference sequence). This chain's CDR3 is CASSLSEGGYGQYF. The DNA for the CDR3 is TGTGCCAGCAGTTTATCGGAGGGGGGATACGGGCAGTACTTC.

This clonotype was found many times. In a library made to pick up alpha chains, this beta chain is a stray read with a size that means little. V is TRBV10-1 and J is TRBJ2-2; tentative D call: TRBD2 (5 bases). CDR3 size: 14 residues. Per germline, CDR1 WNHNN and CDR2 SYGVQD (reference sequence). The ends were cut back, 3 bases at V and 7 bases at J, with 12 bases in the middle. CDR3 DNA sequence: TGCGCCAGCAGTGATCTTACTAGTGGCGGGGAGCTGTTTTTT. Protein product: CASSDLTSGGELFF.

Notes on this clonotype: This beta chain represents an off-target read in a library built for alpha chains; its size is of limited meaning. The chain carries TRBV18 and TRBJ2-3; 7 positions agree with TRBD1. Germline V gene sequence: CDR1 KGHSH, CDR2 LQKENI. J gave up 0 bases and V 2 bases, and 5 bases lay outside the gene matches. The CDR3 length is 16 residues. CDR3 bases: TGTGCCAGCTCACCAAGGGACAGAGATAGCACAGATACGCAGTATTTT. Protein product: CASSPRDRDSTDTQYF.

This clonotype has a count of ten or more. Because this beta chain is a stray read in a library intended to capture alpha chains, its abundance should not be given much weight. The genes are TRBV2 and TRBJ2-7, with D uncertain. V was trimmed by 6 bases and J by 1 base, leaving 10 bases between them. Germline V gene data show CDR1 as SNHLY and CDR2 as FYNNEI. The CDR3 loop spans 13 amino acids. The CDR3 nucleotides are TGTGCCAGCAGGGTCGGCTTATCCTACGAGCAGTACTTC. Translated: CASRVGLSYEQYF.

Comments on this clonotype: The library was prepared for alpha chains; this beta chain is a stray read, so its frequency means little. CDR3 in DNA: TGTGCCAGCAGCACGTTGGACAGCGCCATTCAGTACTTC. This sequence encodes CASSTLDSAIQYF. This sequence joins TRBV7-2 and TRBJ2-4, with a possible D match to TRBD1 (6 bases). This CDR3 region has 13 residues. Trimming removed 5 bases at V and 9 bases at J, with 14 bases between. Germline V CDR1 and CDR2: SGHTA, FQGNSA.

To note about this clonotype: Because this beta chain is a stray read in a library intended to capture alpha chains, its abundance should not be given much weight. This sequence joins TRBV7-2 and TRBJ2-3; 12 bases line up with TRBD2. The CDR3 runs to 17 residues. The germline gives CDR1 SGHTA, CDR2 FQGNSA. With 1 base clipped from V and 0 bases from J, the junction kept 2 bases outside the gene matches. CDR3 coding DNA: TGTGCCAGCAGCTTAGGGGGGACTAGCGGGAGCACAGATACGCAGTATTTT. It yields the protein CASSLGGTSGSTDTQYF.

This clonotype was counted ten times or more. Being off target in a library aimed at alpha chains, this beta chain has a size of little meaning. The V gene is TRBV5-1, the J gene TRBJ2-1; 9 bases are shared with TRBD1. This CDR3 is 15 amino acids long. Germline loops: CDR1 SGHRS, CDR2 YFSETQ. The trim removed 4 bases at V and 7 bases at J, leaving 9 bases unmatched. The CDR3 loop reads CASSSADRGGNEQFF. The DNA of the CDR3 is TGCGCCAGCAGCAGCGCGGACAGGGGAGGAAATGAGCAGTTCTTC.

The table lists this clonotype with a few counts. With the library built for alpha chains, this beta chain is off target and its frequency is not meaningful. This chain joins TRBV7-2 and TRBJ1-6; no definite D call. The CDR3 runs 14 residues. Germline V gives CDR1 SGHTA, CDR2 FQGNSA. V lost 7 bases to trimming and J lost 10 bases, with 17 bases between them. CDR3 protein: CASTPRQGSSPLHF. CDR3 DNA: TGTGCCAGCACCCCCCGACAAGGAAGCTCACCCCTCCACTTT.

As concerns this clonotype: This beta chain is an off-target read within a library intended for alpha chains, so its frequency means little. The chain joins TRBV6-2 or TRBV6-3 to TRBJ2-7, with D unclear. Trimming left V 0 bases short and J 2 bases short, with 11 bases between. This CDR3 contains 15 residues. Germline V CDR1 and CDR2: MNHEY, SVGEGT. CDR3 in DNA: TGTGCCAGCAGTTACTCGAGTGGGCTTCCCTACGAGCAGTACTTC. As protein: CASSYSSGLPYEQYF.

This clonotype occurred many times. The library was designed around alpha chains, so this beta chain is a stray read whose abundance carries little weight. V and J are TRBV11-2 and TRBJ2-1; 7 bases match TRBD2. There are 14 residues in the CDR3. With V trimmed by 3 bases and J by 4 bases, 3 bases remained unmatched. Per germline, CDR1 SGHAT and CDR2 FQNNGV. Here the CDR3 reads CASSLGEGYNEQFF. CDR3 in DNA: TGTGCCAGCAGCTTGGGGGAGGGTTACAATGAGCAGTTCTTC.

This clonotype is deemed medium-sized. A library prepared for alpha chains yielded this beta chain as an off-target read; its size is of little meaning. The chain couples TRBV28 to TRBJ2-2; 9 bases are shared with TRBD1. V lost 5 bases and J lost 3; bases outside the gene matches: 10. This CDR3 spans 17 amino acids. CDR1 is MDHEN, CDR2 SYDVKM, per germline. The CDR3 DNA follows: TGTGCCAGCAGTGCCATCCCCGGGACAGGGTACACCGGGGAGCTGTTTTTT. Protein: CASSAIPGTGYTGELFF.

This clonotype appeared a few times. Because this beta chain is a stray read in a library intended to capture alpha chains, its abundance should not be given much weight. The gene calls are TRBV21-1 and TRBJ2-1; the DNA was not compared with TRBD2, the D call given in the table. TRBV21-1 is a pseudogene. This CDR3 comprises 18 residues. This CDR3 reads CASTPKDIGRSSHNEQFF. The CDR3 DNA follows: TGTGCCAGCACCCCGAAGGATATCGGGAGGTCCTCTCACAATGAGCAGTTCTTC.